This TCR beta chain was recorded in a study of human T cells and chemical hapten exposure. TCRdb re-called the RACE reads through MiXCR, storing one row per CDR3 protein. This repertoire shows about 81,000 distinct CDR3 sequences, 10% to 13% found once; its top ten account for approximately 2.5%. Regarding time point: patch test 2, 6 weeks after DPC sensitization. Treatment noted: therapeutic diphenylcyclopropenone sensitization with weekly scalp DPC. This clonotype has at least ten counts. The ends were cut back, 2 bases at V and 2 bases at J, with 12 bases in the middle. The germline V gene has CDR1 GTSNPN and CDR2 SVGIG (reference sequence). This CDR3 is 14 amino acids long.

The sequence was obtained from a woman aged 25 to 39 with alopecia areata. Some clones in this sample may be carry-over from other donors' samples. Source: whole blood, taken in connection with sensitization to the hapten diphenylcyclopropenone (DPC). V is TRBV30 and J is TRBJ2-5; no definite D call. Here the CDR3 reads CAWSPTWGQETQYF. Written as DNA, the CDR3 is TGTGCCTGGAGTCCGACCTGGGGACAAGAGACCCAGTACTTC. The whole variable domain, remainder taken from reference TRBV30 and TRBJ2-5, is SQTIHQWPATLVQPVGSPLSLECTVEGTSNPNLYWYRQAAGRGLQLLFYSVGIGQISSEVPQNLSASRPQDRQFILSSKKLLLSDSGFYLCAWSPTWGQETQYFGPGTRLLVL.